These 8 T cell receptor beta chains were all obtained from the same sample, sequenced in a study of blood T cell repertoires in COVID-19. TCRdb's copy holds only in-frame clones and misses some; the assay was immunoSEQ multiplex PCR. The table records nearly 55,000 clones, just over 85% of them present only once. Sequenced sample: peripheral blood. These TCRs come from an older man with active COVID-19.

This clone was picked up one time. The chain employs TRBV19 and TRBJ1-1; TRBD1 aligns across 7 bases. The CDR3 is 17 residues long. Germline V lookup: CDR1 LNHDA, CDR2 SQIVND (reference sequence). Germline trimming cut 7 bases from V and 10 bases from J; bases unmatched to any gene: 24. The CDR3 loop is CASTVRRGQGTDVRAFF. As DNA, the CDR3 is TGTGCCAGTACCGTTAGAAGGGGGCAGGGGACCGATGTTCGAGCTTTCTTT.

V gene TRBV2 combines with J gene TRBJ1-6; D may be TRBD1 (5 bases). The CDR3 is 11 amino acids. Germline CDR1 SNHLY, CDR2 FYNNEI. Trimming left V 8 bases short and J 11 bases short, with 10 bases between. The CDR3 DNA sequence: TGTGCCAGCCGTCGGGGGGCACCCCTCCACTTT. Translation: CASRRGAPLHF.

The table lists this clone with a count of one. The rearrangement links TRBV6-5 to TRBJ1-5; TRBD1 agrees at 8 bases. V trimming: 7 bases; J trimming: 1 base; junction bases outside the gene matches: 3. From germline, CDR1 is MNHEY and CDR2 SVGAGI. The CDR3 loop spans 14 amino acids. The CDR3 loop reads CASNRDRSNQPQHF. The CDR3 DNA is TGTGCCAGCAACCGGGACAGGAGCAATCAGCCCCAGCATTTT.

In nucleotides, the CDR3 is TGTGCCAGCAGCTTGAAAGGGGCGGATGAAAAACTGTTTTTT. Protein sequence: CASSLKGADEKLFF. V gene TRBV7-8 combines with J gene TRBJ1-4; TRBD1 is a possible D gene (5 bases). Germline assignment: CDR1 SGHVS and CDR2 FQNEAQ. This CDR3 comprises 14 residues. Deletions cut 3 bases from V and 6 bases from J, with 11 bases between.

V gene TRBV6-6 combines with J gene TRBJ2-2, with D tentatively TRBD1 (6 bases). This CDR3 spans 15 amino acids. V was clipped by 11 bases and J by 1 base, with 17 bases between them. Germline V gives CDR1 MNHNY, CDR2 SVGAGI (reference sequence). CDR3 residues: CAARLPQGNTGELFF. DNA of the CDR3: TGTGCCGCCAGGCTCCCACAGGGGAACACCGGGGAGCTGTTTTTT.

The rearrangement uses TRBV5-1 and TRBJ1-2; 9 positions agree with TRBD1. Trimming at V came to 4 bases and at J to 6 bases, leaving 4 bases not matched to a gene. In germline, CDR1 is SGHRS, CDR2 YFSETQ. The CDR3 extends over 13 amino acids. This CDR3 is CASSPGQGDGYTF. In DNA, the CDR3 is TGCGCCAGCAGCCCGGGACAGGGAGATGGCTACACCTTC.

The CDR3 is CASSQDGSGGRIGETQYF. In DNA form, the CDR3 reads TGTGCCAGCAGCCAAGATGGAAGTGGGGGCCGAATCGGGGAGACCCAGTACTTC. The J gene is TRBJ2-5, the V gene TRBV3-1 (or the pseudogene TRBV3-2), with a tentative D call TRBD1 (6 bases). The CDR3 covers 18 residues. Germline-derived CDR1 and CDR2 are LGHDT and YNNKEL (reference sequence). V was cut by 0 bases and J by 5 bases, with 22 bases left in between.

This sequence joins TRBV15 and TRBJ2-3, with 7 bases matching TRBD2. This CDR3 has 16 amino acids. Germline loops: CDR1 LNHNV, CDR2 YYDKDF (reference sequence). Unmatched junction bases numbered 5, after V lost 1 base and J lost 1 base. In DNA form, the CDR3 reads TGTGCCACCAGCAGAGGGGGTCGGGGGGGCACAGATACGCAGTATTTT. Its protein product is CATSRGGRGGTDTQYF.